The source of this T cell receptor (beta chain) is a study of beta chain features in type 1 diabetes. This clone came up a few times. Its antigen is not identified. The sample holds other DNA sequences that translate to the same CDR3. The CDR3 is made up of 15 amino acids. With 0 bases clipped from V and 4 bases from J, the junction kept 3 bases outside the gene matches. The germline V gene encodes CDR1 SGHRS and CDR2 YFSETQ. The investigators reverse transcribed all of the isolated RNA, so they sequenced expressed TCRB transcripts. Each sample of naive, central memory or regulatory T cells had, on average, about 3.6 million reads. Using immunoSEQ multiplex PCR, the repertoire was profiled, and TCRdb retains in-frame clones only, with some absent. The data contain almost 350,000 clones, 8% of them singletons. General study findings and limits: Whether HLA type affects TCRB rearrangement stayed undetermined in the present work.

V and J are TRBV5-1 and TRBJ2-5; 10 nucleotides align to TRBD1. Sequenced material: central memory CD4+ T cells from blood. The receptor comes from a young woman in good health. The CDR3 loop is CASSLAGTGVETQYF. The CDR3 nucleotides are TGCGCCAGCAGCTTGGCAGGGACAGGGGTAGAGACCCAGTACTTC.